These T cell receptor beta chains were read from a single sample in a study of blood T cell repertoires in COVID-19. Assay: immunoSEQ multiplex PCR; the TCRdb copy retains only in-frame clones and omits some. The data hold roughly 260,000 clones, with more than 70% observed a single time. Sequencing was done on a sample of peripheral blood. The receptors were gathered from a woman in her 30s with COVID-19, enrolled during active disease. The conserved cysteine and the conserved F or W are not part of the CDR3 here. Each record gives: CDR3 protein, J gene, clone size, V gene. Not every row has a clone size; where given, it reads once, few, many or a size class.

ASSFTPGQGATIY | TRBJ1-3 | . | TRBV5-6
ASSYIRGSGANVLT | TRBJ2-6 | . | TRBV6-5
ASSLVDRLNYGYT | TRBJ1-2 | . | TRBV7-3
ASSFREVAEAF | TRBJ1-1 | . | TRBV7-9
ASRSGTANTGELF | TRBJ2-2 | . | TRBV28
ASNSIMSHSPLH | TRBJ1-6 | once | TRBV3-1/TRBV3-2
ASSITGTSGQYNEQF | TRBJ2-1 | . | TRBV19
ASSRQGPGNTIY | TRBJ1-3 | . | TRBV25-1
ASSRAGVPGNNEQF | TRBJ2-1 | . | TRBV19
ASVRDRGYSNQPQH | TRBJ1-5 | . | TRBV2
ASSEAGESYEQY | TRBJ2-7 | . | TRBV10-1
ASSPRPGIDTEAF | TRBJ1-1 | . | TRBV18
ASRGDAGAGEQY | TRBJ2-7 | . | TRBV6-5
SVEALGHNEQF | TRBJ2-1 | . | TRBV29-1
ASRPGASYEQY | TRBJ2-7 | once | TRBV27
ASSRGDRIMNTEAF | TRBJ1-1 | . | TRBV28
ASSERSWGADSEQY | TRBJ2-7 | . | TRBV6-1
ASSLGTGADTQY | TRBJ2-3 | . | TRBV5-5
ASSMSESISYEQY | TRBJ2-7 | . | TRBV19
SAAGLANYEQY | TRBJ2-7 | . | TRBV29-1
ASSVDTGTEAF | TRBJ1-1 | . | TRBV9
ASSVGGSGTDTQY | TRBJ2-3 | . | TRBV9
AWSKGASNYGYT | TRBJ1-2 | . | TRBV30
ASSLVGQGTSEQY | TRBJ2-7 | . | TRBV5-1
ASRGRLTGHQPQH | TRBJ1-5 | . | TRBV19
ASSVSPGDTEAF | TRBJ1-1 | . | TRBV9
ASSGGELPNQPQH | TRBJ1-5 | few | TRBV25-1
ASSPQGLAGGELF | TRBJ2-2 | . | TRBV7-3
ASSERLASGELF | TRBJ2-2 | . | TRBV3-1/TRBV3-2
ASSQDTGGQRTDTQY | TRBJ2-3 | . | TRBV4-2
ASRGSDRYEQY | TRBJ2-7 | . | TRBV2
ASSAPGPYEQY | TRBJ2-7 | . | TRBV2
ASRFTQGSTDTQY | TRBJ2-3 | . | TRBV5-1
SVEDPLGGGRGSYEQY | TRBJ2-7 | once | TRBV29-1
ASSEGGQGFHEQY | TRBJ2-7 | . | TRBV25-1
ASSPLVNTEAF | TRBJ1-1 | . | TRBV5-1
ASSLDSGAQH | TRBJ1-5 | . | TRBV18
SVKAGAETEAF | TRBJ1-1 | . | TRBV29-1
ASSYAGADNEQF | TRBJ2-1 | . | TRBV6-6
ASSLNYENTEAF | TRBJ1-1 | . | TRBV5-1
ASRSGGSYEQY | TRBJ2-7 | . | TRBV27
ATSDLLGGYT | TRBJ1-2 | few | TRBV24-1
ASSRGTSGNNEQF | TRBJ2-1 | . | TRBV6-5
ASSETLAGGETQY | TRBJ2-5 | once | TRBV6-1
AISIGLSTEAF | TRBJ1-1 | . | TRBV28
ASSLVGSGSDGELF | TRBJ2-2 | . | TRBV5-6
ATSDTGTGEDTQY | TRBJ2-3 | . | TRBV24-1
SVDFSRGTVNPTNYGYT | TRBJ1-2 | . | TRBV29-1
ASRARRGAPDTQY | TRBJ2-3 | . | TRBV14
ASSFRASPLH | TRBJ1-6 | few | TRBV28
ASSPFPRGRVGETQY | TRBJ2-5 | . | TRBV7-2
ASSEPGTGNSPLH | TRBJ1-6 | . | TRBV28
AGMEQGGALH | TRBJ1-6 | . | TRBV28
ASSLDRVPEAF | TRBJ1-1 | . | TRBV5-1
ASSFQGSGYT | TRBJ1-2 | . | TRBV12-3/TRBV12-4
ASPKGASGKTDTQY | TRBJ2-3 | . | TRBV7-2
ASSVTGDSNQPQH | TRBJ1-5 | . | TRBV5-5
ASSFRGRGYT | TRBJ1-2 | . | TRBV11-2